The clone carrying this T cell receptor (beta chain) was counted only a few times. Its antigen is undetermined. These data come from a study of vaccination and CD4 T cells after COVID-19. About the research overall: The convalescents, six males and four females, included two who were Hispanic. Median draw time for post-COVID samples was roughly 96 days post-diagnosis (range 35 to 161).

The Oncomine TCR Beta short-read assay was applied to DNA of cultured CD4+ T cells. TCRdb reprocessed the PCR reads with MiXCR, giving one entry per CDR3 protein. The sample includes over 10,000 distinct CDR3 sequences, approximately 51% seen only once; the top ten take about a sixth. This CDR3 has 15 residues. Trimming shortened V by 8 bases and J by 7 bases, and 18 bases separated the two germline ends. The germline CDR1 and CDR2 sequences are SEHNR and FQNEAQ (reference sequence). The treatment is: approximately nine-day PBMC culture with coronavirus spike peptide pools or control peptides (ViraFEST assay).

The chain recombines TRBV7-9 with TRBJ1-6, with unresolved D. The receptor was isolated from a human donor with COVID-19. Sequences were derived from cultured CD4+ T cells from blood, sampled after SARS-CoV-2 vaccination. DNA for the CDR3: TGTGCCAGCCGGCCAACGACACCGGTGAATTCACCCCTCCACTTT. Amino acid sequence: CASRPTTPVNSPLHF.